A single sample gave rise to the 32 T cell receptor beta chains below, sequenced in a study of long-term antiretroviral therapy in people with HIV. Survey-level immunoSEQ v3.0 assays were run. The method was immunoSEQ multiplex PCR; TCRdb's version includes in-frame clones alone and lacks a portion of them. The data hold over 15,000 clones, with 85% to 90% observed a single time. Specimen: unsorted PBMCs, collected 4.2 years after starting antiretroviral therapy. Every receptor here comes from a man in his forties or fifties with HIV.

As regards this clone: One junction end does not reproduce the germline sequence, and a read error may be involved. The CDR3 coding sequence is TGTGCCAGTAGTATAGAGGGGAATCTGCCCCAGCATTTT. Amino acids: CASSIEGNLPQHF. The genes are TRBV19 and TRBJ1-5; D is unresolved. The CDR3 sequence is 13 residues long. Per the germline V gene, CDR1 is LNHDA and CDR2 is SQIVND (reference sequence).

The chain recombines TRBV5-8 with TRBJ1-1; possibly TRBD1 for D (5 bases). The V gene lost 5 bases and the J gene lost 7 bases, with 9 bases spanning the gap. The CDR3 length is 11 residues. Germline V gene sequence: CDR1 SGHTS, CDR2 YDEGEE. The CDR3 reads CASRRGYEAFF. CDR3 DNA: TGTGCCAGCAGAAGGGGCTATGAAGCTTTCTTT.

This clone was counted between two and nine times. The chain employs TRBV4-1 and TRBJ2-7, with D perhaps TRBD2 (5 bases). The V end was cut by 5 bases, the J end by 7 bases, with 18 bases between. From germline, CDR1 is MGHRA and CDR2 YSYEKL. CDR3 length equals 14 residues. Written as DNA, the CDR3 is TGCGCCAGCAGCAGTCGGACTGCCCTAGGAGAGCAGTACTTC. Its translation is CASSSRTALGEQYF.

The J gene is TRBJ1-3, the V gene TRBV30; a weak D match, TRBD1 (6 bases). Germline V gene lookup returns CDR1 GTSNPN and CDR2 SVGIG (reference sequence). V shed 2 bases and J shed 3 bases, with 11 bases lying between them. This CDR3 contains 14 residues. In DNA, the CDR3 is TGTGCCTGGAGTAGTAAGGGGGTTGGAAACACCATATATTTT. Translated: CAWSSKGVGNTIYF. Together with reference TRBV30 and TRBJ1-3, the CDR3 gives the full variable domain: SQTIHQWPATLVQPVGSPLSLECTVEGTSNPNLYWYRQAAGRGLQLLFYSVGIGQISSEVPQNLSASRPQDRQFILSSKKLLLSDSGFYLCAWSSKGVGNTIYFGEGSWLTVV.

V and J are TRBV4-3 and TRBJ2-1; TRBD2 aligns across 13 bases. Germline CDR1 is LGHNA and CDR2 is YSLEER. V shed 4 bases and J 8 bases; nucleotides not matched to a gene: 5. This CDR3 is 15 amino acids long. CDR3 loop: CASSRLAGGLYEQFF. The CDR3 DNA reads TGCGCCAGCAGCCGACTAGCGGGGGGTCTCTATGAGCAGTTCTTC.

The rearrangement uses TRBV7-9 and TRBJ1-4; 12 positions match TRBD1. The germline V gene has CDR1 SEHNR and CDR2 FQNEAQ (reference sequence). The CDR3 loop spans 16 amino acids. V shed 8 bases and J 7 bases; nucleotides not matched to a gene: 11. The CDR3 nucleotides read TGTGCCAGCGGCGCCGGGACAGGGGGCGGAGGTGAAAAACTGTTTTTT. Translated: CASGAGTGGGGEKLFF.

The rearrangement links TRBV5-4 to TRBJ1-2; no firm D call. CDR3 length equals 12 residues. The V and J ends lost 4 bases and 4 bases respectively, with 8 bases between them. Germline loops: CDR1 SGHNT, CDR2 YYREEE (reference sequence). CDR3 sequence (DNA): TGTGCCAGCAGCCCCGGAGGCTATGGCTACACCTTC. Amino acids: CASSPGGYGYTF. The full variable domain, rest sourced from reference TRBV5-4 and TRBJ1-2, is ETGVTQSPTHLIKTRGQQVTLRCSSQSGHNTVSWYQQALGQGPQFIFQYYREEENGRGNFPPRFSGLQFPNYSSELNVNALELDDSALYLCASSPGGYGYTFGSGTRLTVV.

V gene TRBV7-7 combines with J gene TRBJ2-5; D gene unclear. Germline CDR1 and CDR2: SSHAT and FNYEAQ (reference sequence). Trimming stripped 5 bases from V and 4 bases from J, with 17 bases between. This CDR3 is built from 15 residues. The DNA of the CDR3 is TGTGCCAGCAGCCCAGGTACTTTGGGTCCAGAGACCCAGTACTTC. Amino acid sequence: CASSPGTLGPETQYF.

A single count supports this clone. This rearrangement joins TRBV18 to TRBJ1-5; possible D gene TRBD1, 6 bases. The CDR3 contains 17 residues. Per the germline V gene, CDR1 is KGHSH and CDR2 is LQKENI. V was trimmed by 3 bases and J by 1 base, leaving 16 bases between them. CDR3 bases: TGTGCCAGCTCACCTCCTACAGGGTCTGGGAGCAATCAGCCCCAGCATTTT. Translated: CASSPPTGSGSNQPQHF.

The chain couples TRBV25-1 to TRBJ1-1, with D maybe TRBD1 (6 bases). The CDR3 loop spans 15 amino acids. In germline, CDR1 is MGHDK, CDR2 SYGVNS. The V and J ends lost 4 bases and 6 bases respectively, with 18 bases between them. CDR3 loop: CASSALQGGTPEAFF. The CDR3, as DNA: TGTGCCAGCAGTGCTCTACAGGGAGGGACCCCTGAAGCTTTCTTT.

V and J are TRBV19 and TRBJ2-6; D possibly uses TRBD1 or TRBD2 (5 bases each). From germline, CDR1 is LNHDA and CDR2 SQIVND (reference sequence). CDR3 length equals 16 residues. With 7 bases removed from V and 4 bases from J, the gap between germline ends came to 17 bases. The CDR3 DNA follows: TGTGCCAGTAAGCCGGGGCTGGCTTACGGGGCCAACGTCCTGACTTTC. This translates into CASKPGLAYGANVLTF.

The chain is built from TRBV19 and TRBJ1-6; D is possibly TRBD1 (5 bases). This CDR3 has 13 amino acids. With 7 bases removed from V and 5 bases from J, the gap between germline ends came to 9 bases. CDR1 and CDR2 (germline): LNHDA, SQIVND (reference sequence). The CDR3 reads CASNSGNNSPLHF. The CDR3 nucleotides are TGTGCCAGTAACTCAGGGAATAATTCACCCCTCCACTTT.

The chain combines TRBV28 with TRBJ2-7; a weak D match, TRBD1 (7 bases). V dropped 3 bases and J dropped 2 bases, with 14 bases sitting between them. From germline, CDR1 is MDHEN and CDR2 SYDVKM. The CDR3 runs 15 residues. The CDR3 spells CASSFPPGGTYEQYF. CDR3 nucleotides: TGTGCCAGCAGTTTCCCCCCAGGGGGGACCTACGAGCAGTACTTC.

The genes are TRBV27 and TRBJ2-4, with 8 positions matching TRBD1. With V trimmed by 4 bases and J by 2 bases, 7 bases remained unmatched. There are 16 residues in the CDR3. Germline loops: CDR1 MNHEY, CDR2 SMNVEV (reference sequence). CDR3 in amino acids: CASSSGQGWTKNIQYF. DNA of the CDR3: TGTGCCAGCAGTTCTGGACAGGGATGGACCAAAAACATTCAGTACTTC.

The chain recombines TRBV18 with TRBJ1-2, with 7 bases that match TRBD1. J lost 2 bases, V lost 4 bases, and 7 bases had no gene match. This CDR3 has 15 amino acids. Germline assignment: CDR1 KGHSH and CDR2 LQKENI. This CDR3 reads CASSLRQGGNYGYTF. The CDR3 DNA reads as TGTGCCAGCTCACTCAGACAGGGAGGGAACTATGGCTACACCTTC.

The chain employs TRBV9 and TRBJ2-7; D might be TRBD1 (5 bases). This CDR3 has 13 amino acids. Trimming shortened V by 1 base and J by 7 bases, and 12 bases separated the two germline ends. Germline V lookup: CDR1 SGDLS, CDR2 YYNGEE. The CDR3 here is CASSVLGAGEQYF. The CDR3 DNA follows: TGTGCCAGCAGCGTACTAGGGGCCGGGGAGCAGTACTTC. The whole variable domain, filled in from reference TRBV9 and TRBJ2-7, reads DSGVTQTPKHLITATGQRVTLRCSPRSGDLSVYWYQQSLDQGLQFLIQYYNGEERAKGNILERFSAQQFPDLHSELNLSSLELGDSALYFCASSVLGAGEQYFGPGTRLTVT.

This chain connects TRBV15 to TRBJ2-3; D is perhaps TRBD1 (6 bases). Germline V gene data show CDR1 as LNHNV and CDR2 as YYDKDF (reference sequence). The CDR3 runs to 17 residues. V lost 0 bases and J lost 3, with 16 bases in between. The CDR3 DNA reads TGTGCCACCAGCAGAGATCCTGACAGGCTCGGGACAGATACGCAGTATTTT. This codes for CATSRDPDRLGTDTQYF.

The genes are TRBV28 and TRBJ2-3, with TRBD1 matching over 8 bases. Trimming removed 2 bases from V and 12 bases from J; junction bases left unmatched: 16. Germline loops: CDR1 MDHEN, CDR2 SYDVKM. The CDR3 is 16 residues long. The CDR3 sequence is CASSLDGTGRGWIQYF. In nucleotides, the CDR3 is TGTGCCAGCAGTTTAGATGGGACAGGCCGAGGGTGGATTCAGTATTTT.

This chain uses TRBV5-6 with TRBJ2-7; 8 nucleotides match TRBD1. The CDR3 covers 14 residues. Germline-derived CDR1 and CDR2 are SGHDT and YYEEEE. Trimming cost V 6 bases and J 3 bases; bases outside gene matches: 8. The CDR3 loop is CASNFGTGYYEQYF. DNA for the CDR3: TGTGCCAGCAACTTCGGGACAGGTTACTACGAGCAGTACTTC.

This chain links TRBV18 with TRBJ2-3; D is uncertain. Germline V gene sequence: CDR1 KGHSH, CDR2 LQKENI. The CDR3 runs to 13 residues. With 5 bases removed from V and 1 base from J, the gap between germline ends came to 7 bases. CDR3 in DNA: TGTGCCAGCTCAAGGGCACGCACAGATACGCAGTATTTT. It codes for CASSRARTDTQYF.

As concerns this clone: One end of the junction does not line up with germline, which may come from a read error. The CDR3 DNA follows: TGTGCCAGCAGTCCGGGACTTCTGAACCCCGGGGAGCTGTTTTTT. Translation gives CASSPGLLNPGELFF. The chain recombines TRBV6-5 with TRBJ2-2; D is perhaps TRBD2 (6 bases). This CDR3 has 15 amino acids. The germline gives CDR1 MNHEY, CDR2 SVGAGI.

The gene calls are TRBV5-4 and TRBJ2-1, with 8 bases aligning to TRBD1. The CDR3 loop spans 14 amino acids. Germline V gene lookup returns CDR1 SGHNT and CDR2 YYREEE (reference sequence). The V gene end was trimmed by 3 bases and the J gene end by 8 bases; junction bases not matched to a gene: 7. This CDR3 reads CASSSWTGSDEQFF. In nucleotides, the CDR3 is TGTGCCAGCAGCTCCTGGACAGGGTCAGATGAGCAGTTCTTC.

A note on this clone: A read error may produce the germline difference seen at one junction end. The rearrangement uses TRBV6-5 and TRBJ2-3; D not certain. CDR1 is MNHEY, CDR2 SVGAGI, per germline. This CDR3 has 13 residues. Here the CDR3 reads CASRTALTDTQYF. The CDR3 bases are TGTGCAAGCAGAACAGCACTGACAGATACGCAGTATTTT.

This chain connects TRBV19 to TRBJ2-7, with a weak D call TRBD2 (5 bases). Germline CDR1 and CDR2: LNHDA and SQIVND (reference sequence). V lost 5 bases to trimming and J lost 3 bases, with 11 bases between them. This CDR3 contains 13 residues. The CDR3 nucleotides are TGTGCCAGTAGTCCGAACCGGGGCTACGAGCAGTACTTC. It yields the protein CASSPNRGYEQYF. The complete variable domain, with remaining parts taken from reference TRBV19 and TRBJ2-7, reads DGGITQSPKYLFRKEGQNVTLSCEQNLNHDAMYWYRQDPGQGLRLIYYSQIVNDFQKGDIAEGYSVSREKKESFPLTVTSAQKNPTAFYLCASSPNRGYEQYFGPGTRLTVT.

Concerning this clone itself: The junction and the germline gene differ at one end; a read error may be behind it. The chain uses TRBV6-1 and TRBJ2-7, with a tentative D call TRBD2 (6 bases). The CDR3 sequence is 15 residues long. CDR1 and CDR2 from the germline V gene are MNHNS and SASEGT. CDR3 region: CASSEDAGQGYEQYF. The CDR3 DNA sequence: TGTGCCAGCAGCGAAGACGCGGGGCAGGGCTACGAGCAGTACTTC.

V and J are TRBV10-1 and TRBJ2-3; maybe TRBD2 (6 bases). The CDR3 loop spans 15 amino acids. V was clipped by 2 bases and J by 2 bases, with 11 bases between them. Germline loops: CDR1 WNHNN, CDR2 SYGVQD (reference sequence). CDR3 region: CASSERGLYTDTQYF. The CDR3 coding sequence is TGCGCCAGCAGTGAGCGGGGACTCTACACAGATACGCAGTATTTT.

The rearrangement links TRBV19 to TRBJ1-1, with D maybe TRBD1 (6 bases). The length of the CDR3 is 12 residues. Deletions cut 6 bases from V and 4 bases from J, with 9 bases between. From germline, CDR1 is LNHDA and CDR2 SQIVND (reference sequence). The CDR3 protein is CASRQGSTEAFF. As DNA, the CDR3 is TGTGCCAGTAGACAGGGAAGCACTGAAGCTTTCTTT.

The CDR3 spells CAISESQGISGANVLTF. The CDR3 DNA is TGTGCCATCAGTGAGTCGCAAGGGATCTCTGGGGCCAACGTCCTGACTTTC. V and J are TRBV10-3 and TRBJ2-6; no definite D call. This CDR3 is 17 amino acids long. The V and J ends lost 0 bases and 0 bases respectively, with 9 bases between them. CDR1 ENHRY and CDR2 SYGVKD come from the germline V gene.

CDR3 sequence: CASSPGLRPYEQYF. DNA for the CDR3: TGTGCCAGCAGCCCGGGGCTACGGCCTTACGAGCAGTACTTC. The J gene is TRBJ2-7, the V gene TRBV6-5; D possibly matches TRBD1 or TRBD2 (5 bases each). With 6 bases removed from V and 4 bases from J, the gap between germline ends came to 16 bases. The CDR3 extends over 14 amino acids. CDR1 and CDR2 (germline): MNHEY, SVGAGI.

The chain joins TRBV4-1 to TRBJ2-3; 10 nucleotides align to TRBD1. The V and J ends lost 5 bases and 4 bases, in that order; junction bases with no gene match: 9. The CDR3 is made up of 16 amino acids. The germline V gene encodes CDR1 MGHRA and CDR2 YSYEKL. CDR3: CASSDDRTGGSDTQYF. The DNA for the CDR3 is TGCGCCAGCAGCGACGATAGGACAGGGGGATCAGATACGCAGTATTTT.

The gene calls are TRBV30 and TRBJ1-2, with 9 bases aligning to TRBD1. Germline CDR1 and CDR2: GTSNPN and SVGIG (reference sequence). The CDR3 consists of 13 residues. V was clipped by 3 bases and J by 7 bases; unmatched bases: 6. The CDR3 DNA is TGTGCCTGGAGCCCCACAGGGGGCAGTGGCTACACCTTC. The encoded protein is CAWSPTGGSGYTF. The whole variable domain, remainder taken from reference TRBV30 and TRBJ1-2, is SQTIHQWPATLVQPVGSPLSLECTVEGTSNPNLYWYRQAAGRGLQLLFYSVGIGQISSEVPQNLSASRPQDRQFILSSKKLLLSDSGFYLCAWSPTGGSGYTFGSGTRLTVV.

This clone was found once. This chain uses TRBV4-1 with TRBJ1-1; 8 bases map to TRBD1. V trimming: 1 base; J trimming: 4 bases; junction bases outside the gene matches: 5. Germline V CDR1 and CDR2: MGHRA, YSYEKL. The CDR3 has 15 amino acids. This CDR3 reads CASSQATGEITEAFF. Written as DNA, the CDR3 is TGCGCCAGCAGCCAAGCGACAGGGGAAATCACTGAAGCTTTCTTT.